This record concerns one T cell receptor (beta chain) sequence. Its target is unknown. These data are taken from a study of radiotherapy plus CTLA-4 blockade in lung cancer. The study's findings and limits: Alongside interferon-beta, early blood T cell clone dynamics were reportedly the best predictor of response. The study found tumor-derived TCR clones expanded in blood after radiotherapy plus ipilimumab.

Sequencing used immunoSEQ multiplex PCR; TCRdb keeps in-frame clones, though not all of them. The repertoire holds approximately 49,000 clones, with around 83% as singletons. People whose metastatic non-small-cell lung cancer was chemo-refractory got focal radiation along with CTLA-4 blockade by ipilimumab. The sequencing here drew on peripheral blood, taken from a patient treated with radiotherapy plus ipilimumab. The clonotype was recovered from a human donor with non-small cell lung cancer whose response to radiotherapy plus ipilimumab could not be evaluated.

The CDR3 DNA sequence: TGTGCCAGCAGGGGGACAGGCACAGATACGCAGTATTTT. This encodes CASRGTGTDTQYF. This chain uses TRBV28 with TRBJ2-3; the match to TRBD1 covers 7 bases. Per the germline V gene, CDR1 is MDHEN and CDR2 is SYDVKM. Trimming at V came to 6 bases and at J to 1 base, leaving 1 base not matched to a gene. CDR3 size: 13 residues.